The clone carrying this T cell receptor beta chain came up a few times. Its antigen is unknown. Germline V gene data show CDR1 as DFQATT and CDR2 as SNEGSKA (reference sequence). This CDR3 has 15 residues. V dropped 0 bases and J dropped 8; count of bases not matched to a gene: 8. The sample originates from a study of T-cell reconstitution after alpha-beta-depleted transplantation in children. TCRbeta library preparation incorporated unique molecular identifiers. TCRdb used MiXCR to reprocess the PCR reads, holding one entry per CDR3 protein. The table records 540,000 or so distinct CDR3 sequences, more than 20% of them present only once. Notes on the study in general: T cells produced anew were the main source of T-cell counts and diversity one year after transplant. It was reported that alpha-beta T cells came from several hundred expanded graft clones (about two months after transplant). Recipient T cells and thymic progenitors that survived were the source of the high TCRbeta diversity seen at day 60 in some patients.

This rearrangement joins TRBV20-1 to TRBJ1-5; 9 positions match TRBD1. Source: PBMCs, mostly from graft donor cells, taken 360 days after TCRalphabeta/CD19-depleted stem cell transplant. The receptor was isolated from a boy younger than two who had a stem cell transplant for acute myeloid leukemia, so the T cells may come from the graft donor. The CDR3 reads CSARDRTGGSKPQHF. CDR3 DNA sequence: TGCAGTGCTAGAGATCGAACAGGGGGCAGCAAGCCCCAGCATTTT.